Listed below are T cell receptor beta chains from one sample, sequenced in a study of blood T cell repertoires in COVID-19. Sequencing used immunoSEQ multiplex PCR; TCRdb keeps in-frame clones, though not all of them. The sample has just over 650,000 clones; about 90% are singletons. What was sequenced was peripheral blood. The origin of the receptors is a woman under 30 with acute or convalescent COVID-19. CDR3s include the opening cysteine and the closing phenylalanine or tryptophan. Fields, in order: J gene, clone size, V gene, D gene, CDR3 DNA, CDR3 protein. A D gene is named only where the DNA matches it firmly. Some rows have no size entry. The others give once, few or many, or a class for an expanded clone.

TRBJ1-2	-	TRBV5-4	-	TGTGCCAGCAGCTTGGAGCCCGCTAACTATGGCTACACCTTC	CASSLEPANYGYTF
TRBJ1-2	-	TRBV11-2	-	TGTGCCAGCATGGTCAGATTATACGGGGGGCCTAACTATGGCTACACCTTC	CASMVRLYGGPNYGYTF
TRBJ1-2	-	TRBV24-1	-	TGTGCCACCAGTGAAACCGGGACACCGCTGGGCTACACCTTC	CATSETGTPLGYTF
TRBJ1-5	-	TRBV5-8	TRBD1	TGTGCCAGCAGCGAGGGGGCGACAGAAGGTCAGCCCCAGCATTTT	CASSEGATEGQPQHF
TRBJ2-3	-	TRBV7-2	-	TGTGCCAGCAGCTTCGGGAGTAGGGGCACAGATACGCAGTATTTT	CASSFGSRGTDTQYF
TRBJ2-3	-	TRBV6-6	-	TGTGCCAGCAGGGAGACAGGCACAGATACGCAGTATTTT	CASRETGTDTQYF
TRBJ2-3	-	TRBV12-3/TRBV12-4	-	TGTGCCAGCAGTCCCCAAAGGGGAGATACGCAGTATTTT	CASSPQRGDTQYF
TRBJ1-1	-	TRBV12-3/TRBV12-4	-	TGTGCCAGCAGTTTCGTAGCTTTCTTT	CASSFVAFF
TRBJ1-2	-	TRBV4-1	-	TGCGCCAGCAGCCAAGAGAGGCACTATGGCTACACCTTC	CASSQERHYGYTF
TRBJ1-4	once	TRBV5-1	-	TGCGCCAGCAGCTTGTGGCATGATAATGAAAAACTGTTTTTT	CASSLWHDNEKLFF
TRBJ2-1	once	TRBV30	-	TGTGCCTGGAGAAGAGGACAAGGGGTCAATGAGCAGTTCTTC	CAWRRGQGVNEQFF
TRBJ1-6	-	TRBV6-5	-	TGTGCCAGCAGTTACTCCCAGCCTCGGAGTGGTTCACCCCTCCACTTT	CASSYSQPRSGSPLHF
TRBJ2-2	-	TRBV6-5	TRBD2	TGTGCCAGCAAAGCGGGGTCGAGAGGTACCGGGGAGCTGTTTTTT	CASKAGSRGTGELFF
TRBJ2-7	-	TRBV4-3	TRBD1	TGCGCCAGCAGCCCTTCGACAGGGCCCTACGAGCAGTACTTC	CASSPSTGPYEQYF
TRBJ1-4	-	TRBV9	TRBD1	TGTGCCAGCAGCGTATCCCCCAGGGACAGCCTTAATGAAAAACTGTTTTTT	CASSVSPRDSLNEKLFF
TRBJ1-2	-	TRBV6-1	-	TGTGCCAGCAGTGAATTGCGGACTCTCGGATTCTTCTATGGCTACACCTTC	CASSELRTLGFFYGYTF
TRBJ1-3	few	TRBV27	TRBD1	TGTGCCAGCAGTCCCCGGGACAGGACAAACACCATATATTTT	CASSPRDRTNTIYF
TRBJ2-6	-	TRBV5-1	-	TGCGCCAGCAGCGATGGGACACTTGGGGCCAACGTCCTGACTTTC	CASSDGTLGANVLTF
TRBJ1-5	-	TRBV15	-	TGTGCCACCAGCAGAGAGACTTTAGTTAATCAGCCCCAGCATTTT	CATSRETLVNQPQHF
TRBJ1-3	-	TRBV13	TRBD1	TGTGCCAGCAGCCCTACAGGGGGCTTAACTGGAAACACCATATATTTT	CASSPTGGLTGNTIYF
TRBJ1-1	-	TRBV19	TRBD1	TGTGCCAGTAGTGCGTATCTACAGACAGGGGTCGGAAGCACTGAAGCTTTCTTT	CASSAYLQTGVGSTEAFF
TRBJ2-3	-	TRBV10-3	TRBD2	TGTGCCATCAGTGAGTCGCCGGTAGCGGGGGCAGATACGCAGTATTTT	CAISESPVAGADTQYF
TRBJ1-3	-	TRBV9	-	TGTGCCAGCAGCGTAGGACAGGCCCCCGGAAACACCATATATTTT	CASSVGQAPGNTIYF
TRBJ2-1	-	TRBV4-3	-	TGCGCCAGCAGCCAGGGGCAGACAAATGAGCAGTTCTTC	CASSQGQTNEQFF
TRBJ2-3	-	TRBV30	-	TGTGCCTGGAGTGTATGGGGCGGCGGCGCAGATACGCAGTATTTT	CAWSVWGGGADTQYF
TRBJ1-2	-	TRBV3-1/TRBV3-2	TRBD1	TGTGCCAGCAGCCAACGGGACAGGGCGGGGAAGGCCTATGGCTACACCTTC	CASSQRDRAGKAYGYTF
TRBJ1-2	few	TRBV5-4	TRBD1	TGTGCCAGCAGCTTGGGCCTCGGACAGGGGGCTGGCGGCTACACCTTC	CASSLGLGQGAGGYTF
TRBJ2-6	-	TRBV5-1	-	TGCGCCAGCAGCTTGGACAGGGACGGGGCCAACGTCCTGACTTTC	CASSLDRDGANVLTF
TRBJ2-1	-	TRBV5-4	-	TGTGCCAGCAGCTTCTCGCAGGGCTCCTACAATGAGCAGTTCTTC	CASSFSQGSYNEQFF
TRBJ1-2	once	TRBV6-1	TRBD1	TGTGCCAGCAGTGGGGAAAGGACAGGGGCTTTGAACTATGGCTACACCTTC	CASSGERTGALNYGYTF
TRBJ1-2	once	TRBV2	-	TGTGCCACTCCAGGGAACTATGGCTACACCTTC	CATPGNYGYTF
TRBJ2-1	-	TRBV14	-	TGTGCCAGCAGCCAAGTCTACCCACTCCCTTACAATGAGCAGTTCTTC	CASSQVYPLPYNEQFF
TRBJ2-7	-	TRBV3-1/TRBV3-2	TRBD2	TGTGCCACATCAGCGGGATCCTACTACGAGCAGTACTTC	CATSAGSYYEQYF
TRBJ2-2	-	TRBV18	-	TGTGCCAGCTCAGTATCACAGGGCTCGATTGCCGGGGAGCTGTTTTTT	CASSVSQGSIAGELFF
TRBJ2-2	-	TRBV7-3	-	TGTGCCAGCAGCCCCACAGGCTCCGGGGAGCTGTTTTTT	CASSPTGSGELFF
TRBJ2-7	-	TRBV5-1	TRBD1	TGCGCCAGCAGCGCGACAGGGTTCTACGAGCAGTACTTC	CASSATGFYEQYF
TRBJ2-3	-	TRBV6-1	TRBD1	TGTGCCAGCAGTGAAATAGGGGGCGGTAGCACAGATACGCAGTATTTT	CASSEIGGGSTDTQYF
TRBJ1-6	-	TRBV4-3	TRBD1	TGCGCCAGCAGGGACGGGACAGGGAGCCTTAATTCACCCCTCCACTTT	CASRDGTGSLNSPLHF